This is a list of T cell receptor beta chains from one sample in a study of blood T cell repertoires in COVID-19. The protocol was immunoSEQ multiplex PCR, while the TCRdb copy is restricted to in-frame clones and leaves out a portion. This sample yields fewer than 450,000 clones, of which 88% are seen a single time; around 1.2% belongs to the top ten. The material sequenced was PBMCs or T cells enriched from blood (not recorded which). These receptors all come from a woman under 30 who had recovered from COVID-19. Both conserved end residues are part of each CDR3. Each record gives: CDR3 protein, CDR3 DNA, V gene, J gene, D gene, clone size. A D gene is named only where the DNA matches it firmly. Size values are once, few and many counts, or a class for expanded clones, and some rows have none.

CDR3 protein: CASSKRASVPYGYTF
CDR3 DNA: TGTGCCAGCAGCAAACGCGCATCTGTACCCTATGGCTACACCTTC
V gene: TRBV6-2/TRBV6-3
J gene: TRBJ1-2
D gene: NA
clone size: once

CDR3 protein: CASSPGSAYGYTF
CDR3 DNA: TGTGCCAGCTCACCAGGGAGCGCCTACGGCTACACCTTC
V gene: TRBV18
J gene: TRBJ1-2
D gene: NA
clone size: few

CDR3 protein: CASSLWAENTEAFF
CDR3 DNA: TGTGCCAGCAGTTTATGGGCGGAGAACACTGAAGCTTTCTTT
V gene: TRBV28
J gene: TRBJ1-1
D gene: NA
clone size: few

CDR3 protein: CASSRQGIGYYEQYF
CDR3 DNA: TGTGCCAGCAGCCGCCAGGGTATCGGCTACTACGAGCAGTACTTC
V gene: TRBV5-6
J gene: TRBJ2-7
D gene: NA
clone size: NA

CDR3 protein: CATSEAGTGGYTF
CDR3 DNA: TGTGCCACCAGTGAGGCGGGGACGGGAGGCTACACCTTC
V gene: TRBV24-1
J gene: TRBJ1-2
D gene: NA
clone size: NA

CDR3 protein: CASSLESGLTEAFF
CDR3 DNA: TGCGCCAGCAGCTTGGAGTCAGGACTCACTGAAGCTTTCTTT
V gene: TRBV5-1
J gene: TRBJ1-1
D gene: NA
clone size: once

CDR3 protein: CSASVQGIDHNEQFF
CDR3 DNA: TGCAGTGCTAGTGTTCAGGGTATCGATCACAATGAGCAGTTCTTC
V gene: TRBV20-1
J gene: TRBJ2-1
D gene: NA
clone size: NA

CDR3 protein: CASFDMVLTGNNYGYTF
CDR3 DNA: TGCGCCAGCTTTGATATGGTCTTGACAGGGAACAACTATGGCTACACCTTC
V gene: TRBV10-2
J gene: TRBJ1-2
D gene: TRBD1
clone size: NA

CDR3 protein: CASSLGAALAYEQYF
CDR3 DNA: TGTGCCAGCAGCTTAGGGGCAGCTTTAGCCTACGAGCAGTACTTC
V gene: TRBV7-9
J gene: TRBJ2-7
D gene: NA
clone size: NA

CDR3 protein: CASSSPGIGDTEAFF
CDR3 DNA: TGTGCCAGTAGTTCCCCCGGGATTGGAGACACTGAAGCTTTCTTT
V gene: TRBV19
J gene: TRBJ1-1
D gene: NA
clone size: NA

CDR3 protein: CASSRGDAYEQYF
CDR3 DNA: TGTGCCAGCAGCCGGGGGGACGCCTACGAGCAGTACTTC
V gene: TRBV7-6
J gene: TRBJ2-7
D gene: TRBD2
clone size: NA

CDR3 protein: CAWSLTGGAETQYF
CDR3 DNA: TGTGCCTGGAGTTTGACAGGGGGCGCGGAGACCCAGTACTTC
V gene: TRBV30
J gene: TRBJ2-5
D gene: TRBD1
clone size: NA

CDR3 protein: CASSRDRQEGNTIYF
CDR3 DNA: TGTGCCAGCAGCCGTGACAGACAGGAAGGAAACACCATATATTTT
V gene: TRBV7-2
J gene: TRBJ1-3
D gene: NA
clone size: NA

CDR3 protein: CASGEKAYNSPLHF
CDR3 DNA: TGTGCCAGTGGGGAGAAGGCCTATAATTCACCCCTCCACTTT
V gene: TRBV7-9
J gene: TRBJ1-6
D gene: NA
clone size: NA

CDR3 protein: CASSRRRGYEQYF
CDR3 DNA: TGTGCCAGCAGCCGGCGAAGAGGGTACGAGCAGTACTTC
V gene: TRBV21-1
J gene: TRBJ2-7
D gene: NA
clone size: NA

CDR3 protein: CASTDRTYGYTF
CDR3 DNA: TGTGCCAGTACTGACAGGACCTATGGCTACACCTTC
V gene: TRBV19
J gene: TRBJ1-2
D gene: NA
clone size: once

CDR3 protein: CASSQQTGYEQYF
CDR3 DNA: TGCGCCAGCAGCCAACAGACAGGGTACGAGCAGTACTTC
V gene: TRBV4-3
J gene: TRBJ2-7
D gene: TRBD1
clone size: NA

CDR3 protein: CAWSPGTGLTEAFF
CDR3 DNA: TGTGCCTGGAGTCCAGGGACAGGGCTTACTGAAGCTTTCTTT
V gene: TRBV30
J gene: TRBJ1-1
D gene: TRBD1
clone size: NA

CDR3 protein: CASRRGNTIYF
CDR3 DNA: TGTGCCAGCAGGAGGGGAAACACCATATATTTT
V gene: TRBV28
J gene: TRBJ1-3
D gene: NA
clone size: NA

CDR3 protein: CASSRRATEAFF
CDR3 DNA: TGTGCCAGCAGCAGGAGGGCAACTGAAGCTTTCTTT
V gene: TRBV2
J gene: TRBJ1-1
D gene: NA
clone size: NA

CDR3 protein: CASSERGSGYGYGYTF
CDR3 DNA: TGTGCCAGCAGTGAACGGGGGTCGGGTTATGGGTATGGCTACACCTTC
V gene: TRBV2
J gene: TRBJ1-2
D gene: NA
clone size: NA

CDR3 protein: CASSPGGGYTF
CDR3 DNA: TGTGCCAGCAGCCCAGGGGGTGGCTACACCTTC
V gene: TRBV4-2
J gene: TRBJ1-2
D gene: TRBD1
clone size: NA

CDR3 protein: CASSRQGSIGNTIYF
CDR3 DNA: TGTGCCAGCAGCCGACAGGGGTCGATTGGAAACACCATATATTTT
V gene: TRBV7-9
J gene: TRBJ1-3
D gene: TRBD1
clone size: NA

CDR3 protein: CASSETGDLYGYTF
CDR3 DNA: TGTGCCAGCAGCGAAACAGGGGACCTCTATGGCTACACCTTC
V gene: TRBV11-2
J gene: TRBJ1-2
D gene: TRBD1
clone size: NA

CDR3 protein: CASSLGLPLAKNIQYF
CDR3 DNA: TGTGCCAGCAGCCTAGGACTACCTTTAGCCAAAAACATTCAGTACTTC
V gene: TRBV3-1/TRBV3-2
J gene: TRBJ2-4
D gene: NA
clone size: many

CDR3 protein: CASRGLAGRYNEQFF
CDR3 DNA: TGTGCCAGCAGGGGACTAGCGGGGAGATACAATGAGCAGTTCTTC
V gene: TRBV2
J gene: TRBJ2-1
D gene: TRBD2
clone size: NA

CDR3 protein: CASTKGGRYAPLHF
CDR3 DNA: TGTGCCAGTACTAAGGGCGGGAGATACGCACCCCTCCACTTT
V gene: TRBV19
J gene: TRBJ1-6
D gene: NA
clone size: NA